This entry describes one T cell receptor (beta chain). TCRdb recomputed calls from the 5' RACE reads with MiXCR, one row per CDR3 protein. The sample yields roughly 100,000 distinct CDR3 sequences, around 12% seen once. This entry comes from a study of T-cell memory formation after mild COVID-19. Input material: PBMCs or a T cell subset sorted from them (not recorded which). The sequence came from an adult woman who had mild COVID-19 (a few samples of this study predate the infection). Cell type and time point are not known.

Written as DNA, the CDR3 is TGTGCCAGCAGCTTATGGGGGGGCACAGATACGCAGTATTTT. Protein product: CASSLWGGTDTQYF. The chain has TRBV7-3 and TRBJ2-3; the D gene is possibly TRBD2 (6 bases). Trimming removed 2 bases at V and 1 base at J, with 7 bases between. This CDR3 is 14 amino acids long. CDR1 SGHTA and CDR2 FQGTGA come from the germline V gene.